This T cell receptor (beta chain) appears in the sequencing data of a study of blood T cell repertoires in COVID-19. Turning to the study itself: Nucleic acid was either cDNA or gDNA, and it came from T cells, B-cell-depleted T cells, or PBMCs.

Recruits, aged roughly 18 to 95 years, lived in 24 US areas. Among Cohort 3 donors, those recovered had two negative PCRs, clearance, or symptom resolution. Under the authors' procedure: Reference gene primer amplification gave nucleated cell count estimates. Clones were sequenced by immunoSEQ multiplex PCR, and TCRdb holds only the in-frame ones, with some missing. D and trimming come from the DNA, and the V and J calls and clone size come from that table. The sample shows some 510,000 clones, around nine tenths of them seen only once. The CDR3 runs 13 residues. CDR1 and CDR2 from the germline V gene are MNHEY and SVGAGI. V was cut by 2 bases and J by 0 bases, with 2 bases left in between.

The clonotype originates from a woman aged 40 to 55 who had recovered from COVID-19. The sequencing sample was made of PBMCs or T cells enriched from blood (not recorded which). The J gene is TRBJ1-5, the V gene TRBV6-5; D unresolved. The CDR3 reads CASSYRSNQPQHF. The CDR3 nucleotides read TGTGCCAGCAGTTACCGTAGCAATCAGCCCCAGCATTTT.